These 32 T cell receptor beta chains originate from one sample sequenced in a study of lymphopenia after photon versus proton radiotherapy. Profiling relied on immunoSEQ multiplex PCR, and the TCRdb table lists in-frame clones only, not all of them. The sample lists about 15,000 clones, approximately 90% occurring once. Source: peripheral blood, taken from a patient treated with proton-based radiotherapy. These receptors were obtained from a man aged 70 or older with pancreatic cancer.

The chain uses TRBV19 and TRBJ1-3; the D is unclear. The V gene lost 7 bases and the J gene lost 0 bases, with 7 bases spanning the gap. Germline V gives CDR1 LNHDA, CDR2 SQIVND (reference sequence). The CDR3 is made up of 13 amino acids. As DNA, the CDR3 is TGTGCCAGTAAGGATCGCTCTGGAAACACCATATATTTT. It translates to CASKDRSGNTIYF.

The chain employs TRBV19 and TRBJ2-4; TRBD2 aligns across 12 bases. The CDR3 consists of 19 residues. V shed 4 bases and J 0 bases; nucleotides not matched to a gene: 10. CDR1 and CDR2 from the germline V gene are LNHDA and SQIVND (reference sequence). This chain's CDR3 is CASSTPTSGGSVAKNIQYF. CDR3 DNA sequence: TGTGCCAGTAGTACCCCGACTAGCGGGGGATCGGTAGCCAAAAACATTCAGTACTTC.

The rearrangement links TRBV6-6 to TRBJ1-2; D uncertain. V was pared by 0 bases and J by 4 bases, with 9 bases between. The CDR3 is made up of 14 amino acids. Germline V gene sequence: CDR1 MNHNY, CDR2 SVGAGI (reference sequence). CDR3 loop: CASSYSKGSYGYTF. The CDR3 region has the DNA TGTGCCAGCAGTTACTCAAAGGGATCCTATGGCTACACCTTC.

The J gene is TRBJ2-3, the V gene TRBV4-1; TRBD2 matches 10 bases. There are 18 residues in the CDR3. The germline V gene has CDR1 MGHRA and CDR2 YSYEKL. J lost 2 bases, V lost 0 bases, and 8 bases had no gene match. The CDR3 loop reads CASSQDPSGSFYTDTQYF. In nucleotides, the CDR3 is TGCGCCAGCAGCCAAGATCCTAGCGGGAGCTTTTACACAGATACGCAGTATTTT.

The rearrangement links TRBV7-9 to TRBJ2-3; 7 bases map to TRBD1. The CDR3 totals 15 residues. V dropped 5 bases and J dropped 1; count of bases not matched to a gene: 6. Looked up from germline, CDR1 is SEHNR and CDR2 is FQNEAQ (reference sequence). In DNA form, the CDR3 reads TGTGCCAGCAGCCCGAGGGGGCAAGGCACAGATACGCAGTATTTT. Residues: CASSPRGQGTDTQYF.

The chain is built from TRBV6-5 and TRBJ1-2, with D perhaps matching TRBD1 (5 bases). Trimming cost V 0 bases and J 14 bases, with 19 bases left between them. Germline lookup yields CDR1 MNHEY and CDR2 SVGAGI. This CDR3 comprises 14 residues. Written as DNA, the CDR3 is TGTGCCAGCAGTTACTCTGACGGCCCAGGGTTGAAGACCTTC. Protein sequence: CASSYSDGPGLKTF.

This clone was detected a few times. The chain links TRBV2 to TRBJ1-4; D is perhaps TRBD1 (5 bases). V lost 4 bases and J lost 7, with 16 bases in between. The CDR3 length is 15 residues. Germline V gene data show CDR1 as SNHLY and CDR2 as FYNNEI. As DNA, the CDR3 is TGTGCCAGCAGTGTCCAAGGGGTGGAGAGTGAAAAACTGTTTTTT. Protein product: CASSVQGVESEKLFF.

This chain connects TRBV10-3 to TRBJ1-2, with D perhaps matching TRBD1 (5 bases). Trimming removed 10 bases at V and 6 bases at J, with 15 bases between. CDR3 size: 12 residues. Germline V gene lookup returns CDR1 ENHRY and CDR2 SYGVKD. The CDR3 nucleotides read TGTGCCACCTCTGGGGGTGGGGATGGCTACACCTTC. This encodes CATSGGGDGYTF.

V gene TRBV11-3 combines with J gene TRBJ2-3; weak D call: TRBD2 (6 bases). The CDR3 is made up of 15 amino acids. V shed 4 bases and J shed 5 bases, with 16 bases lying between them. Germline V gives CDR1 SGHNT, CDR2 YENEEA. The CDR3 reads CASSSREPGRDTQYF. In nucleotides, the CDR3 is TGTGCCAGCAGCTCGCGGGAACCCGGGAGAGATACGCAGTATTTT.

The chain has TRBV5-1 and TRBJ1-1, with unresolved D. Germline V gives CDR1 SGHRS, CDR2 YFSETQ. The CDR3 runs to 14 residues. V was pared by 0 bases and J by 8 bases, with 14 bases between. In nucleotides, the CDR3 is TGCGCCAGCAGCTTGGACATCCGAGAGCGCGAAGCTTTCTTT. Encoded protein: CASSLDIREREAFF.

The chain couples TRBV15 to TRBJ2-5; D is uncertain. Germline loops: CDR1 LNHNV, CDR2 YYDKDF (reference sequence). CDR3 size: 14 residues. The V end lost 6 bases, the J end lost 1 base, and 12 bases lay between the germline ends. CDR3 DNA: TGTGCCACCAGTCAACCCCATTTCCAAGAGACCCAGTACTTC. Its translation: CATSQPHFQETQYF.

The chain is built from TRBV6-5 and TRBJ1-5; possible D gene TRBD1, 6 bases. CDR3 length: 15 amino acids. Germline V gives CDR1 MNHEY, CDR2 SVGAGI. The V gene lost 5 bases and the J gene lost 6 bases, with 17 bases spanning the gap. Here the CDR3 reads CASSPTQGFAQPQHF. CDR3 nucleotide sequence: TGTGCCAGCAGTCCTACACAGGGTTTTGCTCAGCCCCAGCATTTT.

This clone was observed once. V is TRBV4-1 and J is TRBJ1-2; D possibly corresponds to TRBD1 (6 bases). The CDR3 runs 14 residues. The V gene lost 3 bases and the J gene lost 7 bases, with 15 bases spanning the gap. Looked up from germline, CDR1 is MGHRA and CDR2 is YSYEKL. The CDR3 bases are TGCGCCAGCAGCCAGGGAACTTCAGGGGCTGGCTACACCTTC. Protein sequence: CASSQGTSGAGYTF.

This clone was recorded a few times. CDR3 in DNA: TGTGTCAGAAGCTTAGGAGGTGGGCCGAATAGCAATCAGCCCCAGCATTTT. Protein: CVRSLGGGPNSNQPQHF. This chain links TRBV7-5 with TRBJ1-5. TRBV7-5 is given as a pseudogene. The CDR3 length is 17 residues.

The J gene is TRBJ1-1, the V gene TRBV7-3; no definite D call. CDR1 SGHTA and CDR2 FQGTGA come from the germline V gene. V gave up 1 base and J gave up 4 bases, with 10 bases separating them. This CDR3 has 14 residues. CDR3 DNA: TGTGCCAGCAGCTTAATGGCCGCCGGCACTGAAGCTTTCTTT. This sequence encodes CASSLMAAGTEAFF.

V usage is TRBV2 and J usage is TRBJ2-7; a possible D gene is TRBD1 (5 bases). This CDR3 region has 14 residues. From germline, CDR1 is SNHLY and CDR2 FYNNEI. V dropped 11 bases and J dropped 3 bases, with 20 bases sitting between them. CDR3 coding DNA: TGTGCCCCTCGCAAGGGCAGGGCAGACTACGAGCAGTACTTC. Encoded protein: CAPRKGRADYEQYF.

The J gene is TRBJ2-6, the V gene TRBV2, with D unresolved. CDR3 length: 15 residues. V shed 4 bases and J shed 1 base, with 8 bases lying between them. Germline V gene lookup returns CDR1 SNHLY and CDR2 FYNNEI. The DNA for the CDR3 is TGTGCCAGCAGTGTAAGGGCGTCTGGGGCCAACGTCCTGACTTTC. Translation: CASSVRASGANVLTF.

The chain couples TRBV19 to TRBJ2-7, with D possibly being TRBD2 (6 bases). The CDR3 sequence is 15 residues long. Trimming cost V 4 bases and J 4 bases, with 17 bases left between them. Germline V lookup: CDR1 LNHDA, CDR2 SQIVND (reference sequence). CDR3 in amino acids: CASSRGASGGYEQYF. The CDR3 nucleotides read TGTGCCAGTAGTAGAGGGGCTTCTGGGGGGTACGAGCAGTACTTC.

The rearrangement joins TRBV21-1 to TRBJ1-5. TRBV21-1 is recorded as a pseudogene. CDR3 length equals 19 residues. CDR3 nucleotides: TGTGCCAGCAGCAAATTGGGGGGACGGAGAACCCTTAGCAATCAGCCCCAGCATTTT. Protein: CASSKLGGRRTLSNQPQHF.

The chain recombines TRBV18 with TRBJ1-5; perhaps TRBD1 as D (5 bases). Trimming shortened V by 1 base and J by 0 bases, and 7 bases separated the two germline ends. Germline V gene lookup returns CDR1 KGHSH and CDR2 LQKENI. The CDR3 sequence is 15 residues long. The DNA of the CDR3 is TGTGCCAGCTCACCACAGGGGAGTAGCAATCAGCCCCAGCATTTT. It encodes CASSPQGSSNQPQHF.

The chain joins TRBV25-1 to TRBJ1-3; D is undetermined. Germline V gene sequence: CDR1 MGHDK, CDR2 SYGVNS. V lost 8 bases and J lost 0, with 8 bases in between. There are 13 residues in the CDR3. CDR3 loop: CASAHSSGNTIYF. In nucleotides, the CDR3 is TGTGCCAGCGCCCACTCCTCTGGAAACACCATATATTTT. Together with reference TRBV25-1 and TRBJ1-3, the CDR3 gives the full variable domain: EADIYQTPRYLVIGTGKKITLECSQTMGHDKMYWYQQDPGMELHLIHYSYGVNSTEKGDLSSESTVSRIRTEHFPLTLESARPSHTSQYLCASAHSSGNTIYFGEGSWLTVV.

V gene TRBV11-2 combines with J gene TRBJ1-4; D unresolved. Germline CDR1 reads SGHAT; CDR2 reads FQNNGV. The CDR3 sequence is 12 residues long. Trimming removed 2 bases at V and 7 bases at J, with 5 bases between. The CDR3 sequence is CASSLNPEKLFF. CDR3 nucleotides: TGTGCCAGCAGCTTAAATCCTGAAAAACTGTTTTTT.

In its sample, this clone was seen once. CDR3 nucleotide sequence: TGTGCCAGCACCCCGACTAGCGGGGGGGCTGGTGAGCAGTTCTTC. Encoded protein: CASTPTSGGAGEQFF. The genes are TRBV11-2 and TRBJ2-1; 14 bases align to TRBD2. Germline lookup yields CDR1 SGHAT and CDR2 FQNNGV. CDR3 length: 15 residues. The ends lost 7 bases at V and 9 bases at J; junction bases unmatched: 8.

The chain uses TRBV7-9 and TRBJ1-2, with 9 nucleotides matching TRBD1. The CDR3 has 18 amino acids. After removal of 5 bases from V and 1 base from J, the junction contained 14 bases not matched to a gene. Germline CDR1 reads SEHNR; CDR2 reads FQNEAQ (reference sequence). The CDR3, as DNA: TGTGCCAGCAGCCCGGGGTGGGACAGGGCCGGTTTTAACTATGGCTACACCTTC. Translated, it gives CASSPGWDRAGFNYGYTF.

The chain has TRBV5-8 and TRBJ2-5; 13 nucleotides agree with TRBD2. CDR3 length equals 15 residues. Germline trimming cut 4 bases from V and 4 bases from J; bases unmatched to any gene: 4. In germline, CDR1 is SGHTS, CDR2 YDEGEE. The CDR3 DNA sequence: TGTGCCAGCAGCCCGGGACTAGCGGGATTAGAGACCCAGTACTTC. Protein sequence: CASSPGLAGLETQYF. The full variable domain, completed using reference TRBV5-8 and TRBJ2-5, is EAGVTQSPTHLIKTRGQQATLRCSPISGHTSVYWYQQALGLGLQFLLWYDEGEERNRGNFPPRFSGRQFPNYSSELNVNALELEDSALYLCASSPGLAGLETQYFGPGTRLLVL.

The genes are TRBV21-1 and TRBJ2-4. TRBV21-1 has pseudogene status. The CDR3 runs 15 residues. The CDR3 DNA follows: TGTGCCAGCAGCAAGCACCTTCTAGCCAAAAACATTCAGTACTTC. Translated, it gives CASSKHLLAKNIQYF.

This clone has just a few counts. This sequence joins TRBV28 and TRBJ2-1; TRBD2 matches at 8 bases. CDR1 and CDR2 from the germline V gene are MDHEN and SYDVKM. CDR3 length equals 17 residues. The junction had 17 bases not matched to a gene; V was cut back by 5 bases and J by 8 bases. CDR3 nucleotides: TGTGCCAGCAGTCCCCGTAGGATAGCGGGACCGTTAGATGAGCAGTTCTTC. It encodes CASSPRRIAGPLDEQFF.

The V gene is TRBV5-1, the J gene TRBJ1-4; D gene uncertain. Germline assignment: CDR1 SGHRS and CDR2 YFSETQ. V shed 0 bases and J shed 0 bases, with 3 bases lying between them. The CDR3 covers 14 residues. Here the CDR3 reads CASSLDATNEKLFF. The CDR3 DNA reads as TGCGCCAGCAGCTTGGATGCAACTAATGAAAAACTGTTTTTT.

V and J are TRBV19 and TRBJ2-2; no clear D gene. This CDR3 contains 13 residues. V was pared by 7 bases and J by 2 bases, with 8 bases between. Germline lookup yields CDR1 LNHDA and CDR2 SQIVND (reference sequence). The CDR3 reads CASMNTNTGELFF. In DNA, the CDR3 is TGTGCCAGTATGAACACCAACACCGGGGAGCTGTTTTTT.

This chain connects TRBV11-2 to TRBJ1-5; no definite D call. Germline CDR1 and CDR2: SGHAT and FQNNGV. The V gene lost 1 base and the J gene lost 4 bases, with 14 bases spanning the gap. The CDR3 has 16 residues. CDR3 sequence reads: CASSLGSQAQNQPQHF. The CDR3, as DNA: TGTGCCAGCAGCTTAGGATCGCAGGCTCAAAATCAGCCCCAGCATTTT.

The chain joins TRBV5-1 to TRBJ2-1, with 12 bases that match TRBD1. From germline, CDR1 is SGHRS and CDR2 YFSETQ. This CDR3 is 18 amino acids long. V lost 2 bases and J lost 6; bases outside the gene matches: 12. The chain's CDR3 is CASSFGTGGAQPPNEQFF. The CDR3 coding sequence is TGCGCCAGCAGCTTCGGGACAGGGGGCGCCCAACCCCCCAATGAGCAGTTCTTC.

The J gene is TRBJ1-4, the V gene TRBV6-4, with D unresolved. Per the germline V gene, CDR1 is MRHNA and CDR2 is SNTAGT. The CDR3 has 15 residues. With 5 bases removed from V and 3 bases from J, the gap between germline ends came to 13 bases. The CDR3 DNA is TGTGCCAGCAGTCTTCAACACGGGTCTAATGAAAAACTGTTTTTT. The encoded protein is CASSLQHGSNEKLFF.